This is a list of T cell receptor beta chains from one sample in a study of T cell responses to AZD1222 COVID-19 vaccine. Sequencing was performed with immunoSEQ multiplex PCR; in TCRdb, only in-frame clones are kept and a portion is missing. In the table there are 150,000 to 200,000 clones, about 87% of which are singletons. The sample here was peripheral blood, taken on day 0 of MenACWY control vaccination. The receptors here all came from an adult in good health. CDR3s include the opening cysteine and the closing phenylalanine or tryptophan. D genes are given only for firm matches. A clone size is listed for some rows: how often the clone was seen (once, few, many), or a class if it is expanded.

TRBD1,-,TRBJ2-5,TRBV19,CASSTLAGQGQETQYF,TGTGCCAGTAGTACTCTTGCTGGACAGGGCCAAGAGACCCAGTACTTC
-,-,TRBJ2-3,TRBV28,CASSSHLSTDTQYF,TGTGCCAGCAGTTCCCACCTTTCCACAGATACGCAGTATTTT
TRBD1,-,TRBJ1-4,TRBV6-5,CASRDRGLTNEKLFF,TGTGCCAGCCGGGACAGGGGCTTAACTAATGAAAAACTGTTTTTT
-,-,TRBJ1-2,TRBV4-2,CASSPLEGNYGYTF,TGTGCCAGCAGCCCCCTGGAGGGAAACTATGGCTACACCTTC
-,medium-sized,TRBJ1-5,TRBV15,CATSRGDRFYSQPQHF,TGTGCCACCAGCAGAGGCGACAGGTTTTATAGTCAGCCCCAGCATTTT
-,-,TRBJ1-2,TRBV4-3,CASSQRDYGYTF,TGCGCCAGCAGCCAAAGAGACTATGGCTACACCTTC
-,-,TRBJ2-7,TRBV9,CASSVTGSSYEQYF,TGTGCCAGCAGCGTAACAGGCAGCTCCTACGAGCAGTACTTC
-,-,TRBJ1-3,TRBV9,CASSVGVNSGNTIYF,TGTGCCAGCAGCGTCGGGGTTAACTCTGGAAACACCATATATTTT
TRBD2,-,TRBJ2-7,TRBV11-2,CASSLVAGGPYEQYF,TGTGCCAGCAGCTTAGTAGCGGGAGGGCCCTACGAGCAGTACTTC
-,-,TRBJ2-5,TRBV21-1,CASSPSGEREEETQYF,TGTGCCAGCAGCCCCTCTGGGGAGCGGGAGGAAGAGACCCAGTACTTC
TRBD1,-,TRBJ2-7,TRBV5-1,CASSIDRDRGHYEQYF,TGCGCCAGCAGCATAGACCGGGACAGGGGGCACTACGAGCAGTACTTC
-,-,TRBJ2-2,TRBV27,CASSSRRNTNTGELFF,TGTGCCAGCAGTTCTCGCCGCAACACGAACACCGGGGAGCTGTTTTTT
TRBD1,once,TRBJ2-7,TRBV7-3,CASTPRRDRGYEQYF,TGTGCCAGCACCCCAAGGCGGGACAGGGGCTACGAGCAGTACTTC
-,-,TRBJ2-7,TRBV7-2,CASSPAGRLSYEQYF,TGTGCCAGCAGCCCGGCGGGACGGCTATCCTACGAGCAGTACTTC
-,-,TRBJ1-2,TRBV5-4,CASSPRQAYGYTF,TGTGCCAGCAGCCCCCGACAGGCGTATGGCTACACCTTC
-,-,TRBJ1-6,TRBV19,CASSMVGSFQSPLHF,TGTGCCAGTAGTATGGTTGGGAGTTTCCAATCACCCCTCCACTTT
TRBD1,-,TRBJ1-2,TRBV10-3,CATTGGKAGGSSNYGYTF,TGTGCCACCACAGGGGGGAAGGCCGGGGGCTCATCCAACTATGGCTACACCTTC
TRBD2,-,TRBJ2-7,TRBV11-1,CASSLSPGRVEQYF,TGTGCCAGCAGCTTATCTCCAGGGAGGGTCGAGCAGTACTTC
-,-,TRBJ1-5,TRBV7-2,CASSPDSSNQPQHF,TGTGCCAGCAGCCCGGACAGTAGCAATCAGCCCCAGCATTTT
TRBD1,-,TRBJ2-7,TRBV28,CASNRQGADEQYF,TGTGCCAGCAATCGCCAGGGGGCTGACGAGCAGTACTTC
-,-,TRBJ2-1,TRBV16,CASSLRPFLGEFF,TGTGCCAGCAGCCTCCGACCCTTTCTGGGGGAGTTCTTC
TRBD1,-,TRBJ2-7,TRBV4-2,CASSQGLETGAREQYF,TGTGCCAGCAGCCAAGGACTTGAGACAGGGGCTCGGGAGCAGTACTTC
-,-,TRBJ2-2,TRBV30,CAWGPRHLANTGELFF,TGTGCCTGGGGCCCCCGACATTTAGCGAACACCGGGGAGCTGTTTTTT
-,-,TRBJ2-7,TRBV2,CASRAYRDEQYF,TGTGCCAGCAGAGCTTACAGGGACGAGCAGTACTTC
TRBD1,-,TRBJ1-5,TRBV7-2,CASSLAGRDRGPYSNQPQHF,TGTGCCAGCAGCTTAGCGGGGCGGGACAGGGGACCTTATAGCAATCAGCCCCAGCATTTT